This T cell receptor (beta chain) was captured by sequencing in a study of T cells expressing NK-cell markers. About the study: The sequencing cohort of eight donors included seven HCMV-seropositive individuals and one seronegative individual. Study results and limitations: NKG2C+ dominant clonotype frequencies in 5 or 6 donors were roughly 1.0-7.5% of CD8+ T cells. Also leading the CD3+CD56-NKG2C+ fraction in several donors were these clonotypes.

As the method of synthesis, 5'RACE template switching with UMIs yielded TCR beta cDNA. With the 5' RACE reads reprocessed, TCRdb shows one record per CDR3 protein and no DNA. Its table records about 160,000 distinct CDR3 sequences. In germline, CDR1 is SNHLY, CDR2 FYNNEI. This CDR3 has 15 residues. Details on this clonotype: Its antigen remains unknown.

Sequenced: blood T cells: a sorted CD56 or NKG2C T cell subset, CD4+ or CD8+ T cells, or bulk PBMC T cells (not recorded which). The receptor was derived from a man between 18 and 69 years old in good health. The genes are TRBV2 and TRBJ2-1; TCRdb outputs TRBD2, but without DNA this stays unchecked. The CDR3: CASRPSGGAKDEQFF.